This T cell receptor beta chain was sequenced in a study of human T cells and chemical hapten exposure. Background on the study: Patch tests put 0.01% DPC on the upper back, and the results were checked at 6 days.

This clonotype was observed at least ten times. Time point noted: pre-sensitization, week 0. Regarding treatment: therapeutic diphenylcyclopropenone sensitization with weekly scalp DPC. Total RNA extraction was carried out from unfractionated whole blood. The germline gives CDR1 SGHTA, CDR2 FQGNSA. This CDR3 spans 16 amino acids. The J segment lost 4 bases and the V segment lost 1 base, leaving 7 bases of the junction unmatched. Each cDNA molecule in the library carried unique molecular identifiers. Using its own MiXCR run on the RACE reads, TCRdb lists one record per CDR3 protein. The sample has a few hundred thousand distinct CDR3 sequences, 5.5% seen once.

The specimen was whole blood, collected in connection with sensitization to the hapten diphenylcyclopropenone (DPC). The clonotype comes from a woman aged 18-30 years with alopecia areata. Some clones in this sample may be carry-over from other donors' samples. This chain links TRBV7-2 with TRBJ1-5, with 7 bases fitting TRBD1. The CDR3 loop reads CASSLVGGLGNQPQHF. The CDR3 region has the DNA TGTGCCAGCAGCTTAGTAGGGGGCTTAGGTAATCAGCCCCAGCATTTT.